These 9 T cell receptor beta chains share one sample of origin, sequenced in a study of a mutant IDH1 vaccine in newly diagnosed glioma. This table comes from immunoSEQ multiplex PCR, and its TCRdb copy is limited to in-frame clones, with some not included. The sample records just under 95,000 clones, 80% being singletons. This sample's time point: baseline, week 1 (first vaccination visit). Specified treatment: pre-vaccination baseline after standard-of-care therapy. The sequences come from PBMCs, collected from a glioma patient treated with radiotherapy, temozolomide or both. These receptors were collected from a man aged 35-49 years with glioma.

The V call is TRBV19, the J call TRBJ2-3; D gene unclear. The CDR3 totals 12 residues. The V gene's germline CDR1 is LNHDA and CDR2 SQIVND (reference sequence). V lost 10 bases to trimming and J lost 0 bases, with 8 bases between them. This CDR3 reads CATLGSTDTQYF. The CDR3 DNA follows: TGTGCCACCCTCGGCAGCACAGATACGCAGTATTTT. The full variable domain, completed using reference TRBV19 and TRBJ2-3, is DGGITQSPKYLFRKEGQNVTLSCEQNLNHDAMYWYRQDPGQGLRLIYYSQIVNDFQKGDIAEGYSVSREKKESFPLTVTSAQKNPTAFYLCATLGSTDTQYFGPGTRLTVL.

The CDR3 bases are TGTGCCAGCAGCACCCGGGACAGAACATATAGCAATCAGCCCCAGCATTTT. Its translation: CASSTRDRTYSNQPQHF. This chain connects TRBV28 to TRBJ1-5, with 7 bases matching TRBD1. J gave up 0 bases and V 6 bases, and 11 bases lay outside the gene matches. CDR1 MDHEN and CDR2 SYDVKM come from the germline V gene. The CDR3 runs 17 residues.

The chain carries TRBV6-6 and TRBJ2-7; maybe TRBD2 (6 bases). With 6 bases removed from V and 1 base from J, the gap between germline ends came to 13 bases. The CDR3 is 14 residues long. The germline V gene has CDR1 MNHNY and CDR2 SVGAGI (reference sequence). The CDR3 loop reads CASRHSGDSYEQYF. The CDR3 DNA follows: TGTGCCAGCAGACATAGCGGCGATTCCTACGAGCAGTACTTC.

This clone was observed a single time. The CDR3 coding sequence is TGTGCCAGCAGTGCTAACAGGGAGCGGAACTATGGCTACACCTTC. Translation gives CASSANRERNYGYTF. The V and J genes are TRBV2 and TRBJ1-2; tentatively, D is TRBD1 (6 bases). Germline CDR1 is SNHLY and CDR2 is FYNNEI. V lost 4 bases and J lost 2, with 14 bases in between. The CDR3 has 15 residues.

This chain's CDR3 is CASSSAGSTDTQYF. CDR3 coding DNA: TGTGCCAGCAGCTCGGCAGGGAGCACAGATACGCAGTATTTT. The rearrangement links TRBV7-3 to TRBJ2-3, with D maybe TRBD1 (5 bases). The CDR3 spans 14 residues. Trimming pared 4 bases from V and 0 bases from J, leaving 8 bases between. Per germline, CDR1 SGHTA and CDR2 FQGTGA.

The CDR3 spells CSVGEGADQPQHF. The DNA for the CDR3 is TGCAGCGTTGGGGAGGGGGCGGATCAGCCCCAGCATTTT. This chain connects TRBV29-1 to TRBJ1-5, with TRBD1 matching 7 bases. V lost 4 bases to trimming and J lost 5 bases; unmatched junction nucleotides: 5. The CDR3 contains 13 residues. Germline V CDR1 and CDR2: SQVTM, ANQGSEA.

This clone was counted once. The chain has TRBV4-2 and TRBJ2-7, with D possibly matching TRBD1 (6 bases). The germline CDR1 and CDR2 sequences are LGHNA and YNFKEQ. Trimming took 2 bases from V and 6 from J, leaving 14 bases between them. The CDR3 extends over 14 amino acids. The CDR3 spells CASSQPGQSLEQYF. CDR3 nucleotide sequence: TGTGCCAGCAGCCAACCGGGACAATCCCTCGAGCAGTACTTC.

The chain links TRBV28 to TRBJ1-5; no clear D gene. This CDR3 has 13 residues. Trimming cost V 1 base and J 4 bases, with 5 bases left between them. Germline CDR1 is MDHEN and CDR2 is SYDVKM. CDR3 residues: CASSLSKNQPQHF. The CDR3 nucleotides are TGTGCCAGCAGTTTATCCAAAAATCAGCCCCAGCATTTT.

This clone was seen at least ten times. V usage is TRBV30 and J usage is TRBJ2-5; the match to TRBD2 covers 14 bases. The germline CDR1 and CDR2 sequences are GTSNPN and SVGIG (reference sequence). The CDR3 length is 16 residues. V shed 3 bases and J 3 bases; nucleotides not matched to a gene: 6. This CDR3 reads CAWRTGLAGAKETQYF. CDR3 coding DNA: TGTGCCTGGAGGACGGGACTAGCGGGGGCTAAAGAGACCCAGTACTTC.